The 18 T cell receptor beta chains given below trace back to one sample, sequenced in a study of OX40 agonist ivuxolimab in advanced cancers. The table came from immunoSEQ multiplex PCR; TCRdb's copy has only in-frame clones and leaves some out. The top ten hold about 1.3% of the sample, which has tens of thousands of clones, 87% seen once. This material consisted of CD4+ or CD8+ T cells sorted from blood, taken in a trial of the OX40 agonist ivuxolimab. The receptors here all came from an adult with an advanced solid tumor such as melanoma, head and neck, liver or kidney cancer.

This sequence joins TRBV6-4 and TRBJ2-2; possibly TRBD1 for D (6 bases). This CDR3 contains 15 residues. CDR1 MRHNA and CDR2 SNTAGT come from the germline V gene. V gave up 4 bases and J gave up 0 bases, with 9 bases separating them. In DNA, the CDR3 is TGTGCCAGCAGTGCACAGGGCCCGAACACCGGGGAGCTGTTTTTT. It specifies CASSAQGPNTGELFF.

This clone is a singleton in its sample. This chain joins TRBV7-3 and TRBJ1-1; tentative D call: TRBD1 (6 bases). Looked up from germline, CDR1 is SGHTA and CDR2 is FQGTGA. There are 14 residues in the CDR3. V gave up 1 base and J gave up 6 bases, with 12 bases separating them. CDR3 sequence: CASSLRGAESEAFF. The CDR3 DNA reads TGTGCCAGCAGCTTAAGGGGGGCTGAATCTGAAGCTTTCTTT. Based on the CDR3 plus reference TRBV7-3 and TRBJ1-1, the full variable domain is GAGVSQTPSNKVTEKGKYVELRCDPISGHTALYWYRQSLGQGPEFLIYFQGTGAADDSGLPNDRFFAVRPEGSVSTLKIQRTERGDSAVYLCASSLRGAESEAFFGQGTRLTVV.

Details on this clone: Other DNA sequences within the sample encode an identical CDR3. The rearrangement links TRBV5-1 to TRBJ1-1, with D perhaps TRBD1 (5 bases). The CDR3 is 15 amino acids. Trimming shortened V by 0 bases and J by 5 bases, and 14 bases separated the two germline ends. The V gene's germline CDR1 is SGHRS and CDR2 YFSETQ. The CDR3 spells CASSLAVGGGTEAFF. The CDR3 DNA is TGCGCCAGCAGCTTGGCCGTCGGGGGTGGTACTGAAGCTTTCTTT.

The V gene is TRBV7-9, the J gene TRBJ2-2; D remains ambiguous. The CDR3 totals 15 residues. Per germline, CDR1 SEHNR and CDR2 FQNEAQ (reference sequence). Trimming took off 0 bases at V and 1 base at J, with 6 bases between the two ends. CDR3 loop: CASSLAGLNTGELFF. CDR3 nucleotide sequence: TGTGCCAGCAGCTTAGCCGGGCTGAACACCGGGGAGCTGTTTTTT.

The chain uses TRBV11-2 and TRBJ2-1; 13 bases map to TRBD2. Per the germline V gene, CDR1 is SGHAT and CDR2 is FQNNGV. Germline trimming cut 1 base from V and 6 bases from J; bases unmatched to any gene: 0. CDR3 length equals 15 residues. The CDR3 reads CASSLGTSGGNEQFF. As DNA, the CDR3 is TGTGCCAGCAGCTTAGGGACTAGCGGGGGCAATGAGCAGTTCTTC.

The chain carries TRBV7-9 and TRBJ2-1; 10 bases line up with TRBD1. Per germline, CDR1 SEHNR and CDR2 FQNEAQ (reference sequence). V lost 8 bases and J lost 8; bases outside the gene matches: 15. The length of the CDR3 is 16 residues. The CDR3 bases are TGTGCCAGCCCCCGGGCGGGACAGGGGTTGCCGGATGAGCAGTTCTTC. Amino acids: CASPRAGQGLPDEQFF.

This chain links TRBV5-1 with TRBJ2-7; 7 nucleotides match TRBD2. The CDR3 has 15 amino acids. With 0 bases clipped from V and 2 bases from J, the junction kept 5 bases outside the gene matches. CDR1 and CDR2 from the germline V gene are SGHRS and YFSETQ. The CDR3 region is CASSLGREVAYEQYF. The CDR3 bases are TGCGCCAGCAGCTTGGGACGGGAGGTAGCCTACGAGCAGTACTTC.

The chain couples TRBV28 to TRBJ1-2; 9 bases line up with TRBD1. The V gene's germline CDR1 is MDHEN and CDR2 SYDVKM. Trimming at V came to 2 bases and at J to 3 bases, leaving 4 bases not matched to a gene. This CDR3 has 15 residues. CDR3 nucleotide sequence: TGTGCCAGCAGTTTACGGGGACAGGGATACTATGGCTACACCTTC. Translating gives CASSLRGQGYYGYTF.

The chain links TRBV10-3 to TRBJ2-2; TRBD1 matches 8 bases. With 6 bases clipped from V and 3 bases from J, the junction kept 9 bases outside the gene matches. This CDR3 is 16 amino acids long. The germline V gene has CDR1 ENHRY and CDR2 SYGVKD. The DNA for the CDR3 is TGTGCCATCAGGGGGGACGGGACAGGAGACACCGGGGAGCTGTTTTTT. It codes for CAIRGDGTGDTGELFF.

V usage is TRBV5-6 and J usage is TRBJ1-1; D remains unclear. CDR3 length: 15 amino acids. V lost 2 bases and J lost 4, with 15 bases in between. Germline CDR1 and CDR2: SGHDT and YYEEEE. The CDR3 DNA sequence: TGTGCCAGCAGCTTCGAACGGTCCCGAACCACTGAAGCTTTCTTT. Its protein product is CASSFERSRTTEAFF. Full variable domain (outside the CDR3, taken from reference TRBV5-6 and TRBJ1-1): DAGVTQSPTHLIKTRGQQVTLRCSPKSGHDTVSWYQQALGQGPQFIFQYYEEEERQRGNFPDRFSGHQFPNYSSELNVNALLLGDSALYLCASSFERSRTTEAFFGQGTRLTVV.

The chain carries TRBV28 and TRBJ1-2; D is ambiguous. This CDR3 is 13 amino acids long. Trimming shortened V by 6 bases and J by 1 base, and 9 bases separated the two germline ends. Per the germline V gene, CDR1 is MDHEN and CDR2 is SYDVKM. The CDR3 DNA reads TGTGCCAGCAGGGACGACGTTAACTATGGCTACACCTTC. Translating it yields CASRDDVNYGYTF.

The CDR3 coding sequence is TGTGCCAGCAGCTTGACCTCTAGAGATACGCAGTATTTT. It translates to CASSLTSRDTQYF. V usage is TRBV7-8 and J usage is TRBJ2-3; D call uncertain. Germline-derived CDR1 and CDR2 are SGHVS and FQNEAQ. The CDR3 covers 13 residues. The germline V and J ends were trimmed by 3 bases and 5 bases, with 9 bases remaining between them. Looking up the rest from reference TRBV7-8 and TRBJ2-3 gives the full variable domain: GAGVSQSPRYKVAKRGQDVALRCDPISGHVSLFWYQQALGQGPEFLTYFQNEAQLDKSGLPSDRFFAERPEGSVSTLKIQRTQQEDSAVYLCASSLTSRDTQYFGPGTRLTVL.

The genes are TRBV5-1 and TRBJ2-1, with 7 positions matching TRBD1. From germline, CDR1 is SGHRS and CDR2 YFSETQ. This CDR3 region has 15 residues. V lost 6 bases to trimming and J lost 2 bases; unmatched junction nucleotides: 8. CDR3 protein: CASTFRTGPYNEQFF. The CDR3, as DNA: TGCGCCAGCACCTTCAGGACAGGCCCCTACAATGAGCAGTTCTTC.

The chain combines TRBV28 with TRBJ2-7; TRBD1 matches 8 bases. This CDR3 region has 15 residues. Losses at the gene ends were 5 bases for V and 2 bases for J; bases not matched to a gene: 8. Germline CDR1 reads MDHEN; CDR2 reads SYDVKM. This chain's CDR3 is CASSRPGQVTYEQYF. The CDR3 bases are TGTGCCAGCAGTCGCCCGGGACAGGTAACCTACGAGCAGTACTTC.

The rearrangement uses TRBV19 and TRBJ2-2; the D call may be TRBD1 or TRBD2 (6 bases each). V lost 8 bases and J 2 bases, leaving 15 bases between the germline ends. The CDR3 spans 15 residues. Germline V lookup: CDR1 LNHDA, CDR2 SQIVND (reference sequence). The CDR3 DNA is TGTGCCAGTTTGGAGAGGGGGGCTAACACCGGGGAGCTGTTTTTT. Amino acid sequence: CASLERGANTGELFF.

The sample holds one count of this clone. The chain recombines TRBV30 with TRBJ1-4, with 7 bases lining up with TRBD1. Germline V lookup: CDR1 GTSNPN, CDR2 SVGIG (reference sequence). There are 14 residues in the CDR3. The V gene end was trimmed by 5 bases and the J gene end by 3 bases; junction bases not matched to a gene: 6. CDR3 residues: CAWERGQANEKLFF. In nucleotides, the CDR3 is TGTGCCTGGGAGAGGGGGCAGGCTAATGAAAAACTGTTTTTT.

The rearrangement links TRBV10-3 to TRBJ2-3; 12 bases line up with TRBD2. From germline, CDR1 is ENHRY and CDR2 SYGVKD. Trimming took 11 bases from V and 6 from J; bases not matched to a gene: 9. CDR3 length: 14 amino acids. CDR3 residues: CASRRLAGGDTQYF. The CDR3 DNA reads TGTGCCTCTCGTCGCCTAGCGGGGGGGGATACGCAGTATTTT.

The chain joins TRBV7-6 to TRBJ1-6; the match to TRBD1 covers 8 bases. Per the germline V gene, CDR1 is SGHVS and CDR2 is FNYEAQ. The CDR3 sequence is 16 residues long. V was clipped by 4 bases and J by 7 bases; unmatched bases: 9. This CDR3 is CASSSTGGRMNSPLHF. The CDR3 DNA reads as TGTGCCAGCAGCTCCACAGGGGGGAGAATGAATTCACCCCTCCACTTT.